Below, 13 T cell receptor beta chains from the same sample are listed, as sequenced in a study of spatial heterogeneity in lung cancer. The time point was: sample taken at primary tumor resection. One entry per CDR3 protein, called by TCRdb with MiXCR from the 5' RACE reads. The repertoire holds tens of thousands of distinct CDR3 sequences, with roughly 12% as singletons. The sequencing used PBMCs, collected at surgery. These TCRs come from a male donor with early-stage non-small cell lung cancer.

This clonotype occurred many times. The chain links TRBV11-1 to TRBJ2-7, with D unresolved. There are 13 residues in the CDR3. Trimming cost V 0 bases and J 6 bases, with 9 bases left between them. From germline, CDR1 is SGHAT and CDR2 FQDESV (reference sequence). The CDR3 nucleotides read TGTGCCAGCAGCTTAGCTCGAGTGGGCGAGCAGTACTTC. It is translated as CASSLARVGEQYF.

This clonotype was seen more than once but under ten times. The rearrangement joins TRBV4-2 to TRBJ2-3; 13 bases fit TRBD2. This CDR3 has 18 residues. After removal of 2 bases from V and 2 bases from J, the junction contained 7 bases not matched to a gene. The germline gives CDR1 LGHNA, CDR2 YNFKEQ. CDR3 coding DNA: TGTGCCAGCAGCCAAAGCTCCGGGACTAGCGGGACCACAGATACGCAGTATTTT. It yields the protein CASSQSSGTSGTTDTQYF.

The rearrangement links TRBV19 to TRBJ2-2, with D possibly matching TRBD1 (5 bases). The CDR3 runs 15 residues. V was shortened by 5 bases and J by 4 bases, with 14 bases between the two germline ends. The germline CDR1 and CDR2 sequences are LNHDA and SQIVND (reference sequence). Written as DNA, the CDR3 is TGTGCCAGTAGTGGGGCCCGCCCCTCCACCGGGGAGCTGTTTTTT. It yields the protein CASSGARPSTGELFF. The whole variable domain, remainder taken from reference TRBV19 and TRBJ2-2, is DGGITQSPKYLFRKEGQNVTLSCEQNLNHDAMYWYRQDPGQGLRLIYYSQIVNDFQKGDIAEGYSVSREKKESFPLTVTSAQKNPTAFYLCASSGARPSTGELFFGEGSRLTVL.

This chain joins TRBV11-3 and TRBJ2-7; the D is unclear. CDR1 is SGHNT, CDR2 YENEEA, per germline. The CDR3 sequence is 13 residues long. Trimming stripped 0 bases from V and 1 base from J, with 4 bases between. As DNA, the CDR3 is TGTGCCAGCAGCTTAGAAGGGTCCTACGAGCAGTACTTC. Translated, it gives CASSLEGSYEQYF. Full variable domain (remainder filled in from reference TRBV11-3 and TRBJ2-7): EAGVVQSPRYKIIEKKQPVAFWCNPISGHNTLYWYLQNLGQGPELLIRYENEEAVDDSQLPKDRFSAERLKGVDSTLKIQPAELGDSAVYLCASSLEGSYEQYFGPGTRLTVT.

This rearrangement joins TRBV28 to TRBJ1-1; the D gene is possibly TRBD1 (5 bases). Germline CDR1 and CDR2: MDHEN and SYDVKM. Trimming took 10 bases from V and 4 from J, leaving 10 bases between them. CDR3 length equals 11 residues. CDR3 in DNA: TGTGCCACCGGGGGATCCACTGAAGCTTTCTTT. It is translated as CATGGSTEAFF.

This clonotype was seen a handful of times. V and J are TRBV9 and TRBJ2-1; 7 bases align to TRBD2. Trimming removed 3 bases from V and 0 bases from J; junction bases left unmatched: 6. Germline values: CDR1 SGDLS, CDR2 YYNGEE. This CDR3 spans 16 amino acids. The CDR3 protein is CASSALAELSYNEQFF. DNA of the CDR3: TGTGCCAGCAGCGCCCTAGCGGAGCTCTCCTACAATGAGCAGTTCTTC.

The chain joins TRBV11-3 to TRBJ2-3; 7 bases fit TRBD2. V lost 1 base to trimming and J lost 2 bases; unmatched junction nucleotides: 3. Germline assignment: CDR1 SGHNT and CDR2 YENEEA. This CDR3 contains 15 residues. CDR3 DNA sequence: TGTGCCAGCAGCTTAGCGGGACTAACCACAGATACGCAGTATTTT. Its protein is CASSLAGLTTDTQYF.

This clonotype has a handful of counts. V gene TRBV20-1 combines with J gene TRBJ2-3; 7 bases fit TRBD2. The CDR3 runs 14 residues. Germline V gene data show CDR1 as DFQATT and CDR2 as SNEGSKA (reference sequence). Germline trimming cut 6 bases from V and 4 bases from J; bases unmatched to any gene: 10. The CDR3: CSARRGLGSDTQYF. CDR3 nucleotides: TGCAGTGCAAGGCGCGGACTAGGCTCAGATACGCAGTATTTT.

The rearrangement uses TRBV5-1 and TRBJ1-2; D call uncertain. This CDR3 spans 13 amino acids. V was trimmed by 0 bases and J by 6 bases, leaving 9 bases between them. Germline assignment: CDR1 SGHRS and CDR2 YFSETQ. The CDR3 loop reads CASSLAVSDGYTF. The CDR3 DNA sequence: TGCGCCAGCAGCTTGGCGGTCAGCGATGGCTACACCTTC. Using reference TRBV5-1 and TRBJ1-2 for the parts outside the CDR3, the full variable domain is KAGVTQTPRYLIKTRGQQVTLSCSPISGHRSVSWYQQTPGQGLQFLFEYFSETQRNKGNFPGRFSGRQFSNSRSEMNVSTLELGDSALYLCASSLAVSDGYTFGSGTRLTVV.

This clonotype showed up just a few times. This rearrangement joins TRBV10-3 to TRBJ2-5; 7 bases map to TRBD2. V was clipped by 0 bases and J by 1 base; unmatched bases: 2. The CDR3 is 15 amino acids. Germline CDR1 ENHRY, CDR2 SYGVKD. The CDR3 DNA reads TGTGCCATCAGTGAGTCTGTAGCGGGCCAAGAGACCCAGTACTTC. The encoded protein is CAISESVAGQETQYF.

The table lists this clonotype with a few counts. The chain has TRBV7-6 and TRBJ1-3, with a tentative D call TRBD1 (5 bases). This CDR3 spans 16 amino acids. Trimming shortened V by 4 bases and J by 0 bases, and 13 bases separated the two germline ends. Germline loops: CDR1 SGHVS, CDR2 FNYEAQ. The CDR3 here is CASSSGTPGSGNTIYF. The CDR3 nucleotides are TGTGCCAGCAGCTCCGGGACTCCGGGCTCTGGAAACACCATATATTTT.

The chain employs TRBV2 and TRBJ2-7; D perhaps matches TRBD1 (6 bases). Germline V lookup: CDR1 SNHLY, CDR2 FYNNEI. The CDR3 length is 14 residues. V was pared by 5 bases and J by 0 bases, with 11 bases between. DNA for the CDR3: TGTGCCAGCAGTCAAGACAGGCGCTCCTACGAGCAGTACTTC. Protein sequence: CASSQDRRSYEQYF.

This clonotype occurred many times. This CDR3 is CASSLAGQGGRTQYF. In DNA form, the CDR3 reads TGTGCCAGCAGCTTAGCGGGACAGGGGGGTCGGACCCAGTACTTC. This sequence joins TRBV7-2 and TRBJ2-5, with 11 nucleotides matching TRBD1. Germline values: CDR1 SGHTA, CDR2 FQGNSA. V dropped 0 bases and J dropped 7; count of bases not matched to a gene: 4. The CDR3 covers 15 residues.